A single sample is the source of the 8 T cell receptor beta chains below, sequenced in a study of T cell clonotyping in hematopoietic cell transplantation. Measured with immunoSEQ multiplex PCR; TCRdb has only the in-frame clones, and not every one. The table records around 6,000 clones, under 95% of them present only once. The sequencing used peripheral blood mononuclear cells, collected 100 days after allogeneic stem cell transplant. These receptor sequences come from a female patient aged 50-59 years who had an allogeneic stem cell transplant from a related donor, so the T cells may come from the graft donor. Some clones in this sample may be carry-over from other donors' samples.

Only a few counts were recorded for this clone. CDR3 coding DNA: TGTGCCTGGAGCCCGGGACAGGTCACAGATACGCAGTATTTT. Translation: CAWSPGQVTDTQYF. The chain joins TRBV30 to TRBJ2-3, with TRBD1 matching 8 bases. CDR3 size: 14 residues. Trimming at V came to 3 bases and at J to 2 bases, leaving 4 bases not matched to a gene. Germline values: CDR1 GTSNPN, CDR2 SVGIG (reference sequence).

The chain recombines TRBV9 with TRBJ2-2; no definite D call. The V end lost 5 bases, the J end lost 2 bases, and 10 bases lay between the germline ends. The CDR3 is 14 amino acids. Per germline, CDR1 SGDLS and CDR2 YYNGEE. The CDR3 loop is CASSQGPNTGELFF. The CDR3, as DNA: TGTGCCAGCAGTCAAGGTCCCAACACCGGGGAGCTGTTTTTT.

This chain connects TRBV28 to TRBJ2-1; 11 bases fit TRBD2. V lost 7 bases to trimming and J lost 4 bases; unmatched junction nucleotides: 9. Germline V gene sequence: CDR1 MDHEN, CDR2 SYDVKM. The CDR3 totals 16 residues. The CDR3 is CASIPLAGGLYNEQFF. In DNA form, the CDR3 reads TGTGCCAGCATCCCTCTAGCGGGGGGCTTGTACAATGAGCAGTTCTTC.

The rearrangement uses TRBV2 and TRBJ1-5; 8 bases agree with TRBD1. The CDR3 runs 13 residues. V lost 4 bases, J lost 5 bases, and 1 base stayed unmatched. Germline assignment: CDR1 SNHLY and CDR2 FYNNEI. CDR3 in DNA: TGTGCCAGCAGTGCAGGGGGCTATCAGCCCCAGCATTTT. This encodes CASSAGGYQPQHF.

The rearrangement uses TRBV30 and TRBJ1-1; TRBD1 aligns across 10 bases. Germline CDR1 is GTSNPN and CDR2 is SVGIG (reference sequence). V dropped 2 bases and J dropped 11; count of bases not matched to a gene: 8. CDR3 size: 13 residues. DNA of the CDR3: TGTGCCTGGAGTAGATTGGACAGGGGGTCGGCTTTCTTT. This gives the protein CAWSRLDRGSAFF.

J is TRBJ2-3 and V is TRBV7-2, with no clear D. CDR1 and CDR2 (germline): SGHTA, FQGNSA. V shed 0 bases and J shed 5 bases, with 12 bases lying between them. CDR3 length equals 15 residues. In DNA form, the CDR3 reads TGTGCCAGCAGCTTAGCGGACCATCGCAGAGATACGCAGTATTTT. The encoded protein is CASSLADHRRDTQYF.

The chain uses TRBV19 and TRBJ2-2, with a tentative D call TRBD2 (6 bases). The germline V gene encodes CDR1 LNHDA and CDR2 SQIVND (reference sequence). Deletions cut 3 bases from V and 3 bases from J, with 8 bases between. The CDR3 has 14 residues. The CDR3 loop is CASSIAGYTGELFF. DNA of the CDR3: TGTGCCAGTAGTATCGCGGGGTACACCGGGGAGCTGTTTTTT. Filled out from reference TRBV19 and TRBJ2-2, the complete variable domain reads DGGITQSPKYLFRKEGQNVTLSCEQNLNHDAMYWYRQDPGQGLRLIYYSQIVNDFQKGDIAEGYSVSREKKESFPLTVTSAQKNPTAFYLCASSIAGYTGELFFGEGSRLTVL.

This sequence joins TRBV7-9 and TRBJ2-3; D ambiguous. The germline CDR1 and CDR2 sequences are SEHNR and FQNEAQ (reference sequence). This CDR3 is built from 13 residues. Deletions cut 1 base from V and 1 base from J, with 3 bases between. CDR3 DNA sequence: TGTGCCAGCAGCTTAGTGCGCACAGATACGCAGTATTTT. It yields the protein CASSLVRTDTQYF.